The source of this T cell receptor beta chain is a study of identical twins. General observations from the study: Excess sharing by twins proved weaker in beta out-of-frame sequences. The abundant beta clonotypes from cord blood had fewer insertions, and memory repertoires had none of this. It was out-of-frame TCR alpha sharing in monozygotic twins that models underestimated.

As regards this clonotype: Its cognate antigen is unknown.

One entry per CDR3 protein, called by TCRdb with MiXCR from the 5' RACE reads. Of 1.5 million to 2 million distinct CDR3 sequences in the sample, roughly a third were seen once. The CDR3 extends over 13 amino acids. Germline V gives CDR1 DFQATT, CDR2 SNEGSKA (reference sequence). The ends were cut back, 4 bases at V and 0 bases at J, with 9 bases in the middle. Sequenced material: cord blood. The source is a newborn girl in good health. The rearrangement links TRBV20-1 to TRBJ1-1, with D unclear. CDR3 DNA sequence: TGCAGTGCTATGTGGCACCTGAACACTGAAGCTTTCTTT. Translated: CSAMWHLNTEAFF.